Presented here are 21 T cell receptor beta chains from one specimen sequenced in a study of T-cell reconstitution after alpha-beta-depleted transplantation in children (TCRdb year 2016). The library was obtained by PCR. Data came from an Illumina HiSeq 2500. Molecular barcoding was employed in the preparation of TCR libraries, with unique molecular identifiers being used to normalize TCRbeta repertoire quantification. TCRdb reworked the public reads: Q25 trimming with fastp, MiXCR clone assembly, productive beta chains retained. Each record represents a unique CDR3 protein, reported with the most common genes and DNA among its rows. The sample profile shows 200,000 to 250,000 distinct CDR3 sequences; roughly 10% of them were found once. The ten largest account for roughly 30% of the sample. Interpreted using the paper, the treatment or condition label stands for: allogeneic hematopoietic cell transplantation with graft depleted of TCRalphabeta T cells and CD19 B cells.

The sample here was PBMCs, taken before TCRalphabeta/CD19-depleted stem cell transplant. The receptors originated from a child in the first two years of life with acute myeloid leukemia, due to receive a stem cell transplant.

There are many counts of this clonotype. The chain carries TRBV20-1 and TRBJ2-1; D is perhaps TRBD2 (6 bases). Germline V gene sequence: CDR1 DFQATT, CDR2 SNEGSKA (reference sequence). V lost 6 bases and J 7 bases, leaving 16 bases between the germline ends. This CDR3 has 13 residues. The CDR3 nucleotides are TGCAGTGCCCCGAAGGGGACTCTGAATGAGCAGTTCTTC. This codes for CSAPKGTLNEQFF.

Worth noting for this clonotype: Given a much more abundant clone one base away, this may be a read error. J is TRBJ2-7 and V is TRBV6-1, with D possibly being TRBD1 or TRBD2 (5 bases each). Germline loops: CDR1 MNHNS, CDR2 SASEGT. The CDR3 consists of 16 residues. The CDR3 here is CASSASQGASSYEQHF. CDR3 DNA: TGTGCCAGCAGTGCCAGCCAAGGGGCTAGCTCCTACGAGCAGCACTTC.

A word on this clonotype: One base away lies a much larger clone, so this may be a sequencing read error. The chain joins TRBV7-2 to TRBJ2-5, with D possibly matching TRBD1 (6 bases). The germline V gene has CDR1 SGHTA and CDR2 FQGNSA. The CDR3 is 14 amino acids. CDR3 coding DNA: TGTGCCAGCAGCGAAAACAGGGTTCAAGAGACCCAGTCCTTC. Translation: CASSENRVQETQSF.

The DNA for the CDR3 is TGTGCCAGCAGCACCGAGACCGCAGGGAACACTGAAGCTTTCTTT. It yields the protein CASSTETAGNTEAFF. This chain joins TRBV4-2 and TRBJ1-1; D uncertain. V lost 5 bases and J lost 1, with 14 bases in between. The germline CDR1 and CDR2 sequences are LGHNA and YNFKEQ. The CDR3 consists of 15 residues.

This clonotype was recorded many times. The gene calls are TRBV5-6 and TRBJ2-7, with 8 bases lining up with TRBD1. Per germline, CDR1 SGHDT and CDR2 YYEEEE. V dropped 3 bases and J dropped 0; count of bases not matched to a gene: 11. The CDR3 has 17 residues. The CDR3 bases are TGTGCCAGCAGCTCCTACTACCGGGACAGGCTCTCCTACGAGCAGTACTTC. The encoded protein is CASSSYYRDRLSYEQYF. Full variable domain (outside the CDR3, taken from reference TRBV5-6 and TRBJ2-7): DAGVTQSPTHLIKTRGQQVTLRCSPKSGHDTVSWYQQALGQGPQFIFQYYEEEERQRGNFPDRFSGHQFPNYSSELNVNALLLGDSALYLCASSSYYRDRLSYEQYFGPGTRLTVT.

This clonotype appeared many times. This chain connects TRBV6-1 to TRBJ1-6, with D perhaps TRBD1 (6 bases). Trimming stripped 7 bases from V and 7 bases from J, with 17 bases between. The germline V gene encodes CDR1 MNHNS and CDR2 SASEGT. This CDR3 has 15 residues. CDR3 DNA sequence: TGTGCCAGCACCAACCCTTCAAGGGGGAATTCACCCCTCCACTTT. Its translation: CASTNPSRGNSPLHF.

This clonotype came up many times. The chain has TRBV20-1 and TRBJ2-1; D could derive from TRBD1 or TRBD2 (5 bases each). Germline V gene data show CDR1 as DFQATT and CDR2 as SNEGSKA (reference sequence). Trimming pared 5 bases from V and 4 bases from J, leaving 12 bases between. The CDR3 spans 13 residues. The CDR3 region has the DNA TGCAGTGCTCCCCGTTGGGGGTACAATGAGCAGTTCTTC. It specifies CSAPRWGYNEQFF.

In regard to this clonotype: Being one base from a much bigger clone, this may be a read error. CDR3 loop: CASMRESRPLNSYNEQFF. The CDR3 DNA reads as TGCGCCAGCATGCGGGAGTCAAGACCTCTAAACTCCTACAATGAGCAGTTCTTC. This chain joins TRBV5-1 and TRBJ2-1, with TRBD2 matching 7 bases. Trimming removed 6 bases from V and 0 bases from J; junction bases left unmatched: 15. Per germline, CDR1 SGHRS and CDR2 YFSETQ. The CDR3 contains 18 residues.

This clonotype was recorded at least ten times. The gene calls are TRBV20-1 and TRBJ2-3; 13 nucleotides agree with TRBD2. The CDR3 runs to 16 residues. Germline CDR1 is DFQATT and CDR2 is SNEGSKA (reference sequence). V trimming: 6 bases; J trimming: 0 bases; junction bases outside the gene matches: 6. CDR3 in amino acids: CSARTSGGTSTDTQYF. The DNA of the CDR3 is TGCAGTGCCAGGACTAGCGGGGGTACTAGCACAGATACGCAGTATTTT.

There are a few counts of this clonotype. It may be a read error: a sequence one base away is much more abundant. The rearrangement uses TRBV3-1 and TRBJ2-3, with unresolved D. Trimming took 11 bases from V and 1 from J, leaving 19 bases between them. CDR3 length: 15 residues. CDR1 is LGHDT, CDR2 YNNKEL, per germline (reference sequence). In DNA form, the CDR3 reads TGTGCCTGCTCCGACACCGGATCTGGCACAGATACGCAGTATTTT. This sequence encodes CACSDTGSGTDTQYF.

This clonotype was detected many times. The CDR3 protein is CAINTGAMNTEAFF. The DNA of the CDR3 is TGTGCCATCAACACTGGGGCAATGAACACTGAAGCTTTCTTT. This rearrangement joins TRBV10-3 to TRBJ1-1; possible D gene TRBD1, 5 bases. There are 14 residues in the CDR3. V was cut by 7 bases and J by 0 bases, with 12 bases left in between. Germline values: CDR1 ENHRY, CDR2 SYGVKD.

This clonotype was counted many times. V gene TRBV5-5 combines with J gene TRBJ2-7, with D perhaps matching TRBD2 (6 bases). Germline V gives CDR1 SGHKS, CDR2 YYEKEE (reference sequence). CDR3 length: 16 residues. V was cut by 1 base and J by 2 bases, with 16 bases left in between. CDR3 DNA: TGTGCCAGCAGCTTGATCGGTGGGTTAGCGGCCTACGAGCAGTACTTC. It specifies CASSLIGGLAAYEQYF.

For this clonotype: A read error may explain this, as a much larger clone is one base away. This chain uses TRBV6-2 or TRBV6-3 with TRBJ2-1; TRBD2 agrees at 8 bases. CDR1 is MNHEY and CDR2 is SVGEGT in the germline V gene. The ends lost 5 bases at V and 10 bases at J; junction bases unmatched: 13. This CDR3 has 15 residues. CDR3 nucleotides: TGTGCCAGCAGTGGACCGGGACTAGTGGCTTTCGAGCAGTTCTTC. Translation: CASSGPGLVAFEQFF.

In its sample, this clonotype was seen many times. The chain is built from TRBV12-3 or TRBV12-4 and TRBJ2-1; 7 bases match TRBD1. V shed 5 bases and J 7 bases; nucleotides not matched to a gene: 2. The CDR3 loop spans 12 amino acids. CDR3 nucleotides: TGTGCCAGCAGTCACAGGGGTAATGAGCAGTTCTTC. Translated: CASSHRGNEQFF.

This clonotype was recorded many times. The chain recombines TRBV3-1 with TRBJ2-1; 8 nucleotides line up with TRBD2. The CDR3 covers 17 residues. The V gene's germline CDR1 is LGHDT and CDR2 YNNKEL (reference sequence). V was clipped by 0 bases and J by 4 bases; unmatched bases: 8. This CDR3 is CASSQELATSVYNEQFF. DNA for the CDR3: TGTGCCAGCAGCCAAGAGCTGGCGACTAGCGTTTACAATGAGCAGTTCTTC.

CDR3 in amino acids: CASSPKGRWEIFDNEQFF. In DNA form, the CDR3 reads TGTGCCAGCAGCCCCAAGGGGAGGTGGGAGATATTTGACAATGAGCAGTTCTTC. The V gene is TRBV3-1, the J gene TRBJ2-1; a weak D match, TRBD2 (6 bases). This CDR3 is 18 amino acids long. V lost 4 bases and J 5 bases, leaving 24 bases between the germline ends. Per the germline V gene, CDR1 is LGHDT and CDR2 is YNNKEL (reference sequence).

This clonotype appeared many times. V gene TRBV5-8 combines with J gene TRBJ2-4; D call uncertain. Germline V gene data show CDR1 as SGHTS and CDR2 as YDEGEE. With 2 bases removed from V and 6 bases from J, the gap between germline ends came to 6 bases. This CDR3 has 12 amino acids. The DNA of the CDR3 is TGTGCCAGCAGCTTAACTGTAAACATTCAGTACTTC. Translation: CASSLTVNIQYF.

Note on this clonotype: It may be a read error: a sequence one base away is much more abundant. This chain uses TRBV5-1 with TRBJ1-2, with D possibly matching TRBD1 (5 bases). Germline V gene lookup returns CDR1 SGHRS and CDR2 YFSETQ. The CDR3 spans 15 residues. The DNA of the CDR3 is TGCACCAGCAGCTTGGGGGGGTCCGGGTCCTATGGCTACACCTTC. This gives the protein CTSSLGGSGSYGYTF.

This clonotype was observed many times. The chain couples TRBV2 to TRBJ1-2; D might be TRBD1 (6 bases). Germline V lookup: CDR1 SNHLY, CDR2 FYNNEI. The CDR3 extends over 13 amino acids. V lost 7 bases to trimming and J lost 4 bases, with 13 bases between them. CDR3 bases: TGTGCCAGCACCCTACAGGGAGTCTATGGCTACACCTTC. Protein product: CASTLQGVYGYTF.

This clonotype has a count of ten or more. This chain joins TRBV12-3 or TRBV12-4 and TRBJ1-1, with 9 bases matching TRBD1. V gave up 6 bases and J gave up 5 bases; unmatched junction bases: 4. CDR3 length: 13 residues. As DNA, the CDR3 is TGTGCCAGCAGCTATGGACAGGGGACTGAAGCTTTCTTT. Translation: CASSYGQGTEAFF.

V is TRBV3-2 and J is TRBJ2-1; no check of the table's D call, TRBD2, against the DNA was made. TRBV3-2 is recorded as a pseudogene. This CDR3 is 14 amino acids long. The CDR3 DNA reads as TGTGCCAGTGGGGAGCGGGGGGACTACAATGAGCAGTTCTTC. This codes for CASGERGDYNEQFF.